This T cell receptor (beta chain) derives from a study of control samples from healthy donors and cancer patients. By share of the sample, this clone is medium-sized. This CDR3 is also generated by other DNA sequences in the sample. The CDR3 sequence is 15 residues long. Germline assignment: CDR1 KGHSH and CDR2 LQKENI. V was clipped by 1 base and J by 1 base; unmatched bases: 1. Clones were sequenced by immunoSEQ multiplex PCR, and TCRdb holds only the in-frame ones, with some missing. The sample carries 150,000 or so clones, about 90% recorded once. The receptor was isolated from a man younger than 30 in good health. The material sequenced was blood. The chain links TRBV18 to TRBJ2-5; 9 nucleotides line up with TRBD1. DNA for the CDR3: TGTGCCAGCTCACCACGGACAGGGGTCCAAGAGACCCAGTACTTC. Its translation: CASSPRTGVQETQYF.